Listed below are T cell receptor beta chains from one sample, sequenced in a study of identical twins. TCRdb re-analysed the 5' RACE reads in MiXCR, keeping a single row per CDR3 protein. The sample lists some 790,000 distinct CDR3 sequences; 18% were seen once. These data also formed part of another study, on T cells expressing NK-cell markers.

Sequencing input: PBMCs. These receptors originate from a woman between 18 and 30 years old in good health. Each CDR3 is given with its conserved first and last residue. Fields, in order: clone size, V gene, D gene, J gene, CDR3 protein, CDR3 DNA. D genes are given only for firm matches. Expanded clones get a size class; other rows say once, few or many, or leave the size out.

NA	TRBV14	TRBD1	TRBJ1-2	CASSQVDRGDGYTF	TGTGCCAGCAGCCAAGTGGACAGGGGCGATGGCTACACCTTC
few	TRBV29-1	TRBD1	TRBJ2-7	CSVEDPRTGGPHEQYF	TGCAGCGTTGAAGATCCGAGGACAGGGGGCCCTCACGAGCAGTACTTC
once	TRBV2	TRBD1	TRBJ1-2	CASSVDRGKGYTF	TGTGCCAGCAGTGTTGACAGGGGAAAAGGCTACACCTTC
few	TRBV3-1	NA	TRBJ2-7	CASSLDPHYEQYF	TGTGCCAGCAGCCTCGACCCCCACTACGAGCAGTACTTC
many	TRBV14	NA	TRBJ2-3	CASSLYGDTQYF	TGTGCCAGCAGCCTTTATGGAGATACGCAGTATTTT
few	TRBV4-3	NA	TRBJ1-2	CASSLRGEGYYGYTF	TGCGCCAGCAGCCTTAGAGGAGAGGGGTACTATGGCTACACCTTC
few	TRBV9	NA	TRBJ2-2	CASSDQSTGELFF	TGTGCCAGCAGCGACCAGAGCACCGGGGAGCTGTTTTTT
few	TRBV5-1	TRBD1	TRBJ2-4	CASSRRTGSAKNIQYF	TGCGCCAGCAGCCGTCGGACAGGGTCGGCCAAAAACATTCAGTACTTC
NA	TRBV12-3/TRBV12-4	NA	TRBJ1-6	CASSSDSPLHF	TGTGCCAGCAGTTCCGACTCACCCCTCCACTTT
few	TRBV20-1	NA	TRBJ2-2	CSANKPRSSTGELFF	TGCAGTGCTAACAAACCGCGGAGTTCAACCGGGGAGCTGTTTTTT
NA	TRBV12-3/TRBV12-4	NA	TRBJ2-7	CASSIGLSRYEQYF	TGTGCCAGCAGTATTGGACTTAGCCGCTACGAGCAGTACTTC
NA	TRBV27	NA	TRBJ1-1	CASSWGPTTTEAFF	TGTGCCAGCAGTTGGGGACCGACGACCACTGAAGCTTTCTTT
NA	TRBV29-1	NA	TRBJ2-7	CSVSTRTYEQYF	TGCAGCGTTAGCACGCGGACCTACGAGCAGTACTTC
few	TRBV12-3/TRBV12-4	NA	TRBJ2-1	CASSFPAGDNEQFF	TGTGCCAGCAGTTTCCCGGCCGGAGACAATGAGCAGTTCTTC
few	TRBV7-2	NA	TRBJ2-1	CASSLSRVSNEQFF	TGTGCCAGCAGCTTAAGTAGGGTGTCAAATGAGCAGTTCTTC
NA	TRBV5-1	NA	TRBJ2-5	CASSLASSTAQETQYF	TGCGCCAGCAGCTTGGCCTCTAGCACAGCCCAAGAGACCCAGTACTTC
NA	TRBV10-3	NA	TRBJ2-5	CAISGDWETQYF	TGTGCCATCAGTGGGGACTGGGAGACCCAGTACTTC
many	TRBV12-3/TRBV12-4	NA	TRBJ1-3	CASSSDTGNTIYF	TGTGCCAGCAGTTCGGACACTGGAAACACCATATATTTT
NA	TRBV12-3/TRBV12-4	NA	TRBJ2-2	CASSFNRQTGELFF	TGTGCCAGCAGTTTTAACAGGCAAACCGGGGAGCTGTTTTTT
few	TRBV14	TRBD2	TRBJ2-1	CASSQDLGLAGGNEQFF	TGTGCCAGCAGCCAAGATCTTGGGCTAGCGGGCGGGAATGAGCAGTTCTTC
many	TRBV29-1	NA	TRBJ2-7	CSVEEGTSYEQYF	TGCAGCGTTGAAGAGGGGACCTCCTACGAGCAGTACTTC
few	TRBV29-1	TRBD2	TRBJ2-5	CSVDGLAGSQETQYF	TGCAGCGTTGACGGACTAGCGGGGTCCCAAGAGACCCAGTACTTC
NA	TRBV12-3/TRBV12-4	NA	TRBJ2-7	CASSFRGIYEQYF	TGTGCCAGCAGTTTTCGGGGGATTTACGAGCAGTACTTC
NA	TRBV5-1	TRBD1	TRBJ2-6	CASSFLTGALSRANVLTF	TGCGCCAGCAGCTTTTTGACAGGGGCCCTCTCTAGGGCCAACGTCCTGACTTTC
NA	TRBV29-1	NA	TRBJ2-1	CSVEDLQTVKQFF	TGCAGCGTTGAAGATCTTCAGACAGTAAAGCAGTTCTTC
NA	TRBV5-5	NA	TRBJ1-3	CASSLAAGAGNTIYF	TGTGCCAGCAGCTTGGCCGCAGGAGCTGGAAACACCATATATTTT
NA	TRBV5-1	NA	TRBJ2-3	CASSLITFTDTQYF	TGCGCCAGCAGCCTTATAACTTTCACAGATACGCAGTATTTT
few	TRBV7-9	TRBD1	TRBJ2-1	CASSLNPGTGSNEQFF	TGTGCCAGCAGCTTAAACCCCGGGACAGGGAGCAATGAGCAGTTCTTC
NA	TRBV5-6	TRBD2	TRBJ2-3	CASSLSGGRREADTQYF	TGTGCCAGCAGCTTGTCTGGCGGGAGGAGGGAGGCAGATACGCAGTATTTT
NA	TRBV29-1	NA	TRBJ2-4	CSGKVLGNIQYF	TGCAGCGGGAAGGTCCTGGGGAACATTCAGTACTTC
NA	TRBV7-9	NA	TRBJ1-3	CASTPPTYSGNTIYF	TGTGCCAGCACCCCCCCGACGTACTCTGGAAACACCATATATTTT
NA	TRBV7-9	NA	TRBJ2-1	CASIFAGASSYNEQFF	TGTGCCAGCATTTTTGCCGGGGCGAGCTCCTACAATGAGCAGTTCTTC
NA	TRBV27	TRBD2	TRBJ2-1	CASRRHGLAGGSSYNEQFF	TGTGCCAGCAGAAGACACGGACTAGCGGGGGGTAGCTCCTACAATGAGCAGTTCTTC
NA	TRBV14	TRBD2	TRBJ2-1	CASSDHFSGGLNNEQFF	TGTGCCAGCAGCGATCACTTTAGCGGGGGGTTAAACAATGAGCAGTTCTTC
few	TRBV12-3/TRBV12-4	TRBD2	TRBJ2-5	CASSLGGVARETQYF	TGTGCCAGCAGTTTGGGAGGGGTAGCTAGGGAGACCCAGTACTTC
few	TRBV2	NA	TRBJ2-2	CASFSALGTGELFF	TGTGCCAGCTTCTCTGCCCTAGGCACCGGGGAGCTGTTTTTT
few	TRBV5-4	NA	TRBJ2-7	CASSSHDKSSYEQYF	TGTGCCAGCAGCTCACACGACAAGAGCTCCTACGAGCAGTACTTC
many	TRBV12-3/TRBV12-4	TRBD2	TRBJ2-5	CASRRGDLYQETQYF	TGTGCCAGCAGGCGGGGGGATTTGTACCAAGAGACCCAGTACTTC
NA	TRBV12-3/TRBV12-4	NA	TRBJ2-7	CASSPGHRGREQYF	TGTGCCAGCAGCCCAGGACATCGTGGAAGAGAGCAGTACTTC
NA	TRBV2	NA	TRBJ2-5	CASSWGEETQYF	TGTGCCAGCAGTTGGGGTGAAGAGACCCAGTACTTC
NA	TRBV15	TRBD1	TRBJ2-3	CATSSRQGADTQYF	TGTGCCACCAGCAGCAGACAGGGCGCAGATACGCAGTATTTT
NA	TRBV7-2	NA	TRBJ2-7	CASSSVGLGYEQYF	TGTGCCAGCAGCTCCGTGGGGCTAGGTTACGAGCAGTACTTC
NA	TRBV5-5	NA	TRBJ1-1	CASSFGPYEAFF	TGTGCCAGCAGCTTCGGGCCTTATGAAGCTTTCTTT
NA	TRBV12-3/TRBV12-4	NA	TRBJ2-2	CASSLSHENTGELFF	TGTGCCAGCAGTTTGTCACATGAGAACACCGGGGAGCTGTTTTTT
NA	TRBV15	NA	TRBJ2-2	CATSEGVSPGELFF	TGTGCCACCAGCGAGGGCGTTTCGCCCGGGGAGCTGTTTTTT
NA	TRBV12-3/TRBV12-4	TRBD2	TRBJ2-3	CASSIAGASDTQYF	TGTGCCAGCAGTATAGCGGGAGCATCAGATACGCAGTATTTT
NA	TRBV6-2/TRBV6-3	TRBD1	TRBJ1-5	CASSSGQGNSQPQHF	TGTGCCAGCAGTTCCGGACAGGGGAATAGTCAGCCCCAGCATTTT
NA	TRBV9	NA	TRBJ2-6	CASSVYRGANVLTF	TGTGCCAGCAGCGTGTACAGGGGGGCCAACGTCCTGACTTTC
many	TRBV7-6	NA	TRBJ1-3	CASSPLTGNTIYF	TGTGCCAGCAGCCCGCTAACTGGAAACACCATATATTTT
NA	TRBV6-1	NA	TRBJ2-3	CASIETDSTDTQYF	TGTGCCAGCATCGAGACGGATAGCACAGATACGCAGTATTTT
few	TRBV12-3/TRBV12-4	TRBD1	TRBJ1-1	CATGTGGREAFF	TGTGCCACCGGAACAGGGGGTAGGGAAGCTTTCTTT
NA	TRBV5-5	NA	TRBJ1-1	CASTSPWGTEAFF	TGTGCCAGCACCTCGCCCTGGGGCACTGAAGCTTTCTTT
few	TRBV12-3/TRBV12-4	NA	TRBJ1-2	CASSLTGRFYGYTF	TGTGCCAGCAGCCTAACAGGGCGCTTCTATGGCTACACCTTC
few	TRBV10-3	NA	TRBJ2-2	CAIRTTTGELFF	TGTGCCATCAGAACTACCACCGGGGAGCTGTTTTTT
NA	TRBV6-2/TRBV6-3	TRBD1	TRBJ1-1	CATLRQGANTEAFF	TGTGCCACTTTACGACAGGGAGCGAACACTGAAGCTTTCTTT
NA	TRBV12-3/TRBV12-4	TRBD1	TRBJ1-4	CASTSGTGGEKLFF	TGTGCCAGCACCTCCGGGACAGGGGGTGAAAAACTGTTTTTT
NA	TRBV7-2	TRBD1	TRBJ2-1	CASSSRTGSNEQFF	TGTGCCAGCAGCTCCAGGACAGGGTCAAATGAGCAGTTCTTC